The clone carrying this TCR beta chain was seen a few times. Its target is unknown. This entry belongs to a study of cytomegalovirus exposure and HLA in healthy donors. Study-wide points: The authors judged a highly shared variant cluster likely a sequencing artifact.

Amplification used 60 Vbeta primers and 13 Jbeta primers. Under the authors' procedure: Roughly 10 million shared chains were among 80 million or so unique TCR beta chains counted in a later analysis. Here immunoSEQ multiplex PCR was the method, and the copy in TCRdb shows in-frame clones only, minus some. The V and J calls and clone size come from that table; D and trimming were worked out from the DNA. The sample consists of some 130,000 clones, over 75% of them appearing once. Germline V gene data show CDR1 as SGHNT and CDR2 as YYREEE (reference sequence). CDR3 length equals 15 residues. V was clipped by 3 bases and J by 5 bases; unmatched bases: 8.

The chain uses TRBV5-4 and TRBJ2-7, with 10 bases that match TRBD1. Sequences were obtained from PBMCs. The origin of this receptor is a male donor in good health and CMV-seropositive. CDR3 in DNA: TGTGCCAGCAGCTCCCGACAGGGGGCAACTAACGAGCAGTACTTC. Translating gives CASSSRQGATNEQYF.